Below, one TCR beta chain is given with its context. Which antigen it targets is not known. No base qualities exist here, and no much larger clone lies one base off it. This specimen belongs to a study of cytotoxic CD8 clonotypes in ibrutinib-treated CLL (TCRdb year 2021). With regard to the full study: The cohort included more than 14 treatment-naive and about a dozen relapsed/refractory patients; 17 to 18 were IGHV unmutated. An average of about 250,000 productive templates and some 100,000 productive rearrangements was obtained per sample. Every remission and progressive disease sample was obtained while ibrutinib was still being received by the patients. Partial responses were observed in about 24 patients and complete responses in 2; after a median follow-up of 68 months, remission was maintained in approximately 14 patients and progression was observed in approximately 12. Of the roughly 86 people in the trial, 26 had longitudinal samples available. Cryopreserved peripheral blood mononuclear cells were collected before treatment, at response, and at either disease progression or sustained remission. Response samples were taken after a median of approximately 13 months on treatment, ranging from roughly 6 to 36 months.

From the cysteine up to the phenylalanine, the CDR3 has a length of 13 residues. Only the CDR3 DNA is retained, 39 bases long and in frame from the first base. V is cut by 4 bases and J by 3 bases, and the space between the germline ends is 11 bases. In the germline V gene, CDR1 corresponds to SGHRS and CDR2 to YFSETQ. Reading the label with the study, this specimen's time point is: about twelve months on ibrutinib. For TCR beta library preparation, about 2 micrograms of genomic DNA were extracted from the cryopreserved PBMCs. Longitudinal blood samples from CLL patients receiving ibrutinib monotherapy were subjected to high-throughput TCR beta sequencing. The patients took part in an open-label, single-center phase 2 trial of ibrutinib monotherapy. The goal of deep resolution MiSeq sequencing was a depth between 1 in 1 million and 1 in 200,000 T cells, and coverage averaged 10x per clonotype. The immunoSEQ hsTCRB Kit was used to generate TCR beta libraries. The original pipeline was this. Data were analyzed with ImmunoSEQ Data Assistant and ImmunoSEQ Analyzer, with V, D and J genes assigned per IMGT definitions. Clonality, with values ranging from 0 to 1, was calculated as one minus the normalized Shannon entropy of productive rearrangement frequencies. Only overrepresented clonotypes making up at least 0.05% of each patient's repertoire were included in the public clonotype analysis. Roughly 13 age-matched healthy donor repertoires from immuneACCESS served as clonality controls. The clones in this table, taken by TCRdb from immuneACCESS, are in-frame only. Not every clone is retained; where verified, under half of the shortfall comes from an unresolved V gene, and the cause of the rest is unknown. V and J calls and clone size come straight from that table; D and trimming were deduced from the DNA. This sample gives around 200,000 clones in total; 70% of them show up just once. The ten largest clones add up to more than 4.5% of the sample.

What the authors observed across the whole study: Public clonotypes were rare and either shrank or stayed stable during treatment, and the rise in clonality at ibrutinib response reflected expansion of private clonotypes. Baseline clonality exceeded that of age-matched healthy donors and correlated strongly with circulating CD8+ T-cell counts. At ibrutinib response clonality went up, during sustained remission it held steady, and at progression it dropped back toward baseline. Sustained-remission and progressing patients did not have matched sampling times, and lymph node repertoires were not examined.

The receptor comes from a human donor with chronic lymphocytic leukemia. The rearrangement joined TRBV5-1 to TRBJ2-7; a tentative D match to TRBD1 spans 6 bases. The sequenced sample was PBMCs, obtained after 12 months of ibrutinib treatment. The base sequence is TGCGCCAGCAGCGCACACAGGGTCTACGAGCAGTACTTC. Its protein product is CASSAHRVYEQYF.